This record concerns one T cell receptor (beta chain) sequence. This may be a read error: a much more frequent sequence differs by one nucleotide. The CDR3 sequence is 14 residues long. Trimming shortened V by 4 bases and J by 10 bases, and 14 bases separated the two germline ends. Germline lookup yields CDR1 MNHNS and CDR2 SASEGT. It was into CD45RA+ naive and CD45RA-negative memory subsets that the CD4+ cells were split. This record belongs to a study of shared clonotypes between healthy human individuals. Clones were sequenced by immunoSEQ multiplex PCR, and TCRdb holds only the in-frame ones, with some missing. Of millions of clones in the sample, 95% were seen once.

The sequenced sample was naive CD4+ T cells sorted from blood. Specified subset: CD45RA+ positively selected. The gene calls are TRBV6-1 and TRBJ1-6, with D possibly being TRBD1 (5 bases). The receptor comes from a man aged 18 to 29 in good health. The CDR3 sequence is CASSGRGIQSPLHF. The CDR3 bases are TGTGCCAGCAGTGGACGGGGGATTCAGTCACCCCTCCACTTT.